This T cell receptor (beta chain) was sequenced for a study of shared clonotypes between healthy human individuals (dated by TCRdb to the early 2020s). Background for the entire study: The cohort included three men and two women between 18 and 49 years of age. For each donor, three plates each were used for CD4 naive and CD4 memory, two plates were used for CD8 naive, and one plate was used for CD8 memory. Blood TCR repertoires of about 5 healthy adults were deeply sequenced to estimate repertoire size and the extent of clonotype sharing between individuals. To increase sequencing depth and limit assay-specific biases, different laboratories used diverse techniques to prepare libraries and sequence TCR repertoires. Per donor, leukapheresis produced somewhere between about 0.8 and 9.5 billion PBMCs.

Using the deep immunoSEQ assay, multiplex PCR amplified TCR CDR3 regions from genomic DNA. Genomic DNA extracted from each cell subset was distributed evenly over all wells of several immunoSEQ 96-well plates, and each plate served as one replicate. For sorted subsets, each replicate PCR was loaded with roughly 200 ng genomic DNA, equivalent to 25,000 to 35,000 T cell genomes. The purified libraries were quantified using a Qubit 3.0 fluorometer, sized with a Bioanalyzer 2100, and then quantified again using the KAPA Library Quantification kit. A separate single-read 150-cycle Illumina NextSeq 550 flow cell was used to sequence each immunoSEQ 96-well plate. The study's processing was this. Because only junctional sequences without quality scores were contained in the immunoSEQ output, filtering matching that applied to full-length reads could not be performed. Sequences were annotated with PyIR, a Python wrapper for IgBLAST v1.9, and V/J genes and CDR3 were assigned using IMGT germline references. Reads with weak V/J assignments (E-value above 1e-6), missing CDR3, stop codons, out-of-frame junctions, or ambiguous translated residues were removed. A V3J clonotype was defined by an identical inferred V gene, J gene, and CDR3 amino acid sequence. Percentage overlap between repertoires was calculated by dividing the number of shared unique clonotypes by the size of the smaller repertoire. RTK rarefaction, the Chao1 estimator, and Recon v2.1 estimates of unobserved clonotypes were used to assess repertoire richness. For all TCRbeta clonotypes obtained by the gDNA method from a handful of donors, generation probabilities were computed with OLGA. Entries here come from immuneACCESS through TCRdb and include only in-frame sequences with V and J called. Some clones fail to appear in such tables; in the studies checked, an unresolved V gene covers under half of the shortfall, and the cause of the remainder is unknown. V, J and clone size were drawn from that table, and D and trimming were deduced from the DNA. The sample table holds roughly 2.2 million clones, of which 90% to 95% were seen once. 0.3% to 0.4% of the sample comes from the top ten.

The donors were healthy, HIV-negative adults with no recently reported acute infections or vaccinations. Only Caucasian adults living in Nashville, Tennessee, USA were represented among the donors. Magnetic negative selection was used to enrich CD4+ T cells, after which naive cells were positively selected on CD45RA and the negative fraction became the memory subset. After blood collection by leukapheresis, PBMCs were isolated using Ficoll-Histopaque density gradient centrifugation and then cryopreserved in the vapor phase of liquid nitrogen. Purity and quantity of every magnetically sorted T cell population were checked by analytical flow cytometry. Genomic DNA was isolated from each sorted fraction and quantified by UV absorbance on a Nanodrop 2000c. For this clone: Its antigen is unknown. Base qualities are missing; no much larger clone stands one base away.

What the work shows at the level of the full study, not this receptor alone: Pairwise subsampling indicated that sequencing depth was expected to affect the degree of clonotype sharing among donors. The genetic and exposure-history diversity represented was limited by the small number of donors. When a few donors were compared, the shared fraction of clonotypes was about 5% for naive CD4, roughly 3.3% for naive CD8, 2% to 2.5% for memory CD4, and roughly 0.43% for memory CD8. Naive subsets generally had larger estimated clonotype richness than memory subsets did. Higher generation probabilities were observed for clonotypes shared by all four sorted-subset donors than for non-shared clonotypes. Even with the large sequencing depth, rarefaction of the sorted-subset datasets indicated that sequencing was incomplete. Sampling was limited to blood, and TCR repertoires in tissue likely differ from TCR repertoires in blood.

The CDR3 starts with the cysteine, ends with the phenylalanine, and has 10 residues. The DNA shown is the 30-base CDR3, in frame from base 1. CDR1 and CDR2 are drawn from the germline V gene: MNHNS, SASEGT. V is reduced by 6 bases and J by 14 bases, leaving a spacing of 11 bases between them. This chain is built from TRBV6-1 and TRBJ1-3; a weak D assignment points to TRBD1 (5 bases agree). This TCR was sampled from a man between 18 and 29 years old in good health. Some clones in this sample may be carry-over from other donors' samples. Specimen: naive CD4+ T cells from PBMCs. This specimen's cell subset or site label, per the study, means: CD45RA+ positively selected. CDR3 sequence: CASRRGNLYF. The DNA sequence is given as TGTGCCAGCAGGAGGGGAAACCTATATTTT.